This T cell receptor (beta chain) was recorded in a study of siplizumab effects on memory and regulatory T cells. Libraries were prepared by immunoSEQ multiplex PCR; TCRdb keeps only in-frame clonotypes and omits some of them. The sample consists of about 26,000 clones, around 80% of them appearing once. Notes on the study in general: Siplizumab conditions gave an average of around 70% Treg-derived mappable alloreactive CD4+ clones, versus about 30% for controls.

In germline, CDR1 is MGHRA, CDR2 YSYEKL. Trimming shortened V by 0 bases and J by 2 bases, and 7 bases separated the two germline ends. The CDR3 consists of 14 residues. About this clone itself: What it binds is unknown.

The rearrangement uses TRBV4-1 and TRBJ1-2; TRBD1 might be the D (5 bases). This TCR derives from a human donor in good health. Material: memory CD4+ T cells sorted from blood. The CDR3 loop is CASSQEGENYGYTF. The CDR3 bases are TGCGCCAGCAGCCAAGAAGGGGAGAACTATGGCTACACCTTC.